What follows are 18 T cell receptor beta chains derived from one specimen sequenced in a study of beta chain features in type 1 diabetes. Reverse transcribing all isolated RNA meant expressed TCRB transcripts were sequenced. The data were produced by immunoSEQ multiplex PCR, yet TCRdb's version contains in-frame clones alone and is incomplete. The data contain 200,000 to 300,000 clones, about 63% of them singletons. Source material: naive CD4+ T cells from blood. These receptors originate from a man aged 25-45 years in good health.

V is TRBV4-3 and J is TRBJ1-2; perhaps TRBD1 as D (5 bases). In germline, CDR1 is LGHNA, CDR2 YSLEER. V lost 0 bases and J lost 6, with 14 bases in between. The CDR3 is 15 amino acids. The CDR3: CASSQDGTPWDGYTF. CDR3 sequence (DNA): TGCGCCAGCAGCCAAGATGGGACCCCATGGGATGGCTACACCTTC.

The CDR3 region is CASRAQGTDTQYF. The CDR3 DNA is TGTGCCAGCAGGGCACAGGGGACAGATACGCAGTATTTT. V and J are TRBV6-5 and TRBJ2-3; 7 bases align to TRBD1. The V gene's germline CDR1 is MNHEY and CDR2 SVGAGI. This CDR3 comprises 13 residues. The V and J ends lost 6 bases and 3 bases, in that order; junction bases with no gene match: 3.

This clone was found once. The rearrangement links TRBV7-8 to TRBJ2-5, with 10 bases that match TRBD2. Trimming took 1 base from V and 3 from J; bases not matched to a gene: 11. The CDR3 runs 18 residues. Germline V gene lookup returns CDR1 SGHVS and CDR2 FQNEAQ. CDR3 residues: CASSLVLAGGELEETQYF. The CDR3 DNA reads TGTGCCAGCAGCTTAGTGTTAGCGGGAGGCGAGTTGGAAGAGACCCAGTACTTC. Full variable domain (rest looked up from reference TRBV7-8 and TRBJ2-5): GAGVSQSPRYKVAKRGQDVALRCDPISGHVSLFWYQQALGQGPEFLTYFQNEAQLDKSGLPSDRFFAERPEGSVSTLKIQRTQQEDSAVYLCASSLVLAGGELEETQYFGPGTRLLVL.

V usage is TRBV5-1 and J usage is TRBJ2-2; D is unclear. V was shortened by 5 bases and J by 7 bases, with 12 bases between the two germline ends. The CDR3 is 13 residues long. CDR1 and CDR2 from the germline V gene are SGHRS and YFSETQ. This CDR3 reads CASREIDIGELFF. CDR3 bases: TGCGCCAGCAGGGAGATAGACATCGGGGAGCTGTTTTTT.

There are a few counts of this clone. The J gene is TRBJ2-7, the V gene TRBV11-2, with 8 bases identical to TRBD2. Per the germline V gene, CDR1 is SGHAT and CDR2 is FQNNGV. Germline trimming cut 5 bases from V and 3 bases from J; bases unmatched to any gene: 6. The CDR3 covers 14 residues. Here the CDR3 reads CASSIASGHYEQYF. CDR3 in DNA: TGTGCCAGCAGCATAGCTAGCGGGCACTACGAGCAGTACTTC.

The rearrangement joins TRBV10-3 to TRBJ1-5, with D perhaps TRBD1 (6 bases). Per germline, CDR1 ENHRY and CDR2 SYGVKD. V was pared by 2 bases and J by 7 bases, with 12 bases between. This CDR3 has 14 residues. The CDR3 region is CAISERQVGQPQHF. CDR3 nucleotides: TGTGCCATCAGTGAGCGACAGGTAGGACAGCCCCAGCATTTT.

The gene calls are TRBV11-2 and TRBJ2-1, with D unresolved. The CDR3 sequence is 16 residues long. The V gene's germline CDR1 is SGHAT and CDR2 FQNNGV. Trimming stripped 5 bases from V and 0 bases from J, with 14 bases between. The CDR3 sequence: CASSPSGSSSYNEQFF. Here the CDR3 DNA reads TGTGCCAGCAGCCCCTCCGGGTCCAGCTCCTACAATGAGCAGTTCTTC.

The chain employs TRBV18 and TRBJ2-7; TRBD1 is a possible D gene (5 bases). Per germline, CDR1 KGHSH and CDR2 LQKENI. This CDR3 contains 14 residues. The ends were cut back, 2 bases at V and 0 bases at J, with 8 bases in the middle. CDR3 sequence: CASSPSRGSYEQYF. The CDR3 bases are TGTGCCAGCTCACCAAGTAGGGGCTCCTACGAGCAGTACTTC.

The V call is TRBV30, the J call TRBJ2-3; TRBD2 agrees at 14 bases. Germline-derived CDR1 and CDR2 are GTSNPN and SVGIG (reference sequence). The CDR3 has 16 residues. V lost 4 bases to trimming and J lost 2 bases; unmatched junction nucleotides: 5. CDR3 region: CAWTTGLAGATDTQYF. Written as DNA, the CDR3 is TGTGCCTGGACCACGGGACTAGCGGGAGCCACAGATACGCAGTATTTT.

This chain links TRBV9 with TRBJ2-3, with unresolved D. V gave up 0 bases and J gave up 3 bases, with 2 bases separating them. The CDR3 is 12 amino acids. Germline V gene lookup returns CDR1 SGDLS and CDR2 YYNGEE. Here the CDR3 DNA reads TGTGCCAGCAGCGTAGATACAGATACGCAGTATTTT. Its protein product is CASSVDTDTQYF.

CDR3 sequence: CASIGGQRNSYEQYF. Here the CDR3 DNA reads TGTGCCAGCATTGGGGGACAAAGGAACTCCTACGAGCAGTACTTC. This chain uses TRBV11-3 with TRBJ2-7, with D possibly TRBD1 on 6 matching bases. The CDR3 loop spans 15 amino acids. V lost 7 bases, J lost 0 bases, and 16 bases lay in between. The germline V gene encodes CDR1 SGHNT and CDR2 YENEEA. Together with reference TRBV11-3 and TRBJ2-7, the CDR3 gives the full variable domain: EAGVVQSPRYKIIEKKQPVAFWCNPISGHNTLYWYLQNLGQGPELLIRYENEEAVDDSQLPKDRFSAERLKGVDSTLKIQPAELGDSAVYLCASIGGQRNSYEQYFGPGTRLTVT.

The chain couples TRBV18 to TRBJ1-5, with unresolved D. Trimming removed 4 bases at V and 1 base at J, with 11 bases between. This CDR3 has 15 residues. The germline V gene has CDR1 KGHSH and CDR2 LQKENI. The CDR3 protein is CASSRYGVSNQPQHF. As DNA, the CDR3 is TGTGCCAGCTCACGGTACGGCGTCAGCAATCAGCCCCAGCATTTT.

This clone has more than one count but fewer than ten. The chain employs TRBV9 and TRBJ2-4; TRBD1 matches 9 bases. Germline V gives CDR1 SGDLS, CDR2 YYNGEE. V lost 2 bases, J lost 4 bases, and 1 base stayed unmatched. CDR3 length equals 14 residues. The CDR3: CASSVGQGKNIQYF. CDR3 coding DNA: TGTGCCAGCAGCGTTGGACAGGGGAAAAACATTCAGTACTTC.

V and J are TRBV13 and TRBJ1-1; 8 bases match TRBD1. V lost 3 bases to trimming and J lost 2 bases; unmatched junction nucleotides: 2. Germline lookup yields CDR1 PRHDT and CDR2 FYEKMQ (reference sequence). The CDR3 runs 14 residues. Here the CDR3 reads CASSLDRENTEAFF. CDR3 sequence (DNA): TGTGCCAGCAGCTTGGACAGGGAAAACACTGAAGCTTTCTTT. The variable domain in full, with the rest retrieved from reference TRBV13 and TRBJ1-1, is AAGVIQSPRHLIKEKRETATLKCYPIPRHDTVYWYQQGPGQDPQFLISFYEKMQSDKGSIPDRFSAQQFSDYHSELNMSSLELGDSALYFCASSLDRENTEAFFGQGTRLTVV.

The chain is built from TRBV5-4 and TRBJ2-3; 12 nucleotides line up with TRBD2. Germline-derived CDR1 and CDR2 are SGHNT and YYREEE (reference sequence). The ends lost 5 bases at V and 5 bases at J; junction bases unmatched: 9. CDR3 length equals 16 residues. The CDR3 DNA sequence: TGTGCCAGCAGTATTGATCTAGCGGGGGGGCAAGATACGCAGTATTTT. Its translation: CASSIDLAGGQDTQYF.

Notes on this clone: At the DNA level, this CDR3 is encoded by other sequences in the same sample as well. This chain uses TRBV28 with TRBJ2-7; D is unresolved. The V and J ends lost 5 bases and 3 bases respectively, with 5 bases between them. This CDR3 has 11 residues. Per the germline V gene, CDR1 is MDHEN and CDR2 is SYDVKM. CDR3 DNA: TGTGCCAGCAGTAGCCTCTACGAGCAGTACTTC. It codes for CASSSLYEQYF.

This clone appeared once. The chain has TRBV13 and TRBJ2-4; 8 nucleotides agree with TRBD2. After removal of 3 bases from V and 2 bases from J, the junction contained 15 bases not matched to a gene. The CDR3 is made up of 19 amino acids. The germline V gene encodes CDR1 PRHDT and CDR2 FYEKMQ (reference sequence). The CDR3 DNA is TGTGCCAGCAGCTTGGGGAGGTTCTCGCGGGAGGCTTCCAAAAACATTCAGTACTTC. Its protein product is CASSLGRFSREASKNIQYF.

The rearrangement links TRBV7-8 to TRBJ2-7; D might be TRBD2 (5 bases). This CDR3 contains 16 residues. V was clipped by 2 bases and J by 3 bases, with 17 bases between them. Germline assignment: CDR1 SGHVS and CDR2 FQNEAQ. Here the CDR3 DNA reads TGTGCCAGCAGCTTATTTTACCTCGGGGAACTCTACGAGCAGTACTTC. This codes for CASSLFYLGELYEQYF.